This T cell receptor beta chain was recorded in a study of T cells in Graves' hyperthyroidism and ophthalmopathy. Overall study context: Peripheral blood was taken when the disease was first diagnosed, before any treatment began. Study conclusions and caveats: Model-based prediction identified ophthalmopathy a median 6.5 months prior to its onset. Blood also carried most thyroid clonotypes expanded above 0.001.

There are a few counts of this clonotype. Its antigen is not known. Compared with germline, one end of the junction differs, possibly owing to a read error. Amplified TCR beta CDR3 regions came from RNA transcripts. The primer set for the first-round RT-PCR of the TCR CDR3 was HTBI. MiXCR, run by TCRdb on the multiplex PCR reads, gives a single entry per CDR3 protein. This table has around 250,000 distinct CDR3 sequences, over 15% appearing once. The CDR3 loop spans 18 amino acids. Germline loops: CDR1 MNHEY, CDR2 SVGAGI. Uncontrolled infection, other autoimmune disease, pregnancy or lactation excluded patients.

The specimen sequenced was blood. This chain links TRBV6-5 with TRBJ2-1; D may correspond to TRBD1 or TRBD2 (5 bases each). This TCR was recovered from a woman aged 18 to 35 with Graves' ophthalmopathy. In nucleotides, the CDR3 is TGTGCCAGCAGTGACTCGTTCCGCCGGGACCCTTCTTTGGATGAGCAGTTCTTC. This sequence encodes CASSDSFRRDPSLDEQFF.